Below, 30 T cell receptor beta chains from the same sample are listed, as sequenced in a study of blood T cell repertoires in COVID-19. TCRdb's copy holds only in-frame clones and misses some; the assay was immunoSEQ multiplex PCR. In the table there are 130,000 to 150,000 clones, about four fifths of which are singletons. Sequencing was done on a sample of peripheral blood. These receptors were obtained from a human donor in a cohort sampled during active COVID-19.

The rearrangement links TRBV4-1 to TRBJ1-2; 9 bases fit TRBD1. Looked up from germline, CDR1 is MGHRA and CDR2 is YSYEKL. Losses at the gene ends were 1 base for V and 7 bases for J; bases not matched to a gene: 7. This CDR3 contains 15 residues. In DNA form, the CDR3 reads TGCGCCAGCAGCCAAGTGGGACAGGGAGAAGTTGGCTACACCTTC. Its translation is CASSQVGQGEVGYTF.

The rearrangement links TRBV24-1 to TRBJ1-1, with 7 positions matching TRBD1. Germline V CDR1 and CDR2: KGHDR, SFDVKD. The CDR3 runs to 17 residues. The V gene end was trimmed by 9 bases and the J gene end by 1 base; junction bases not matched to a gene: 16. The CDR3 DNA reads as TGTGCCACCCAATCCAGGGGGATTCGTAGAGGGAACACTGAAGCTTTCTTT. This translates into CATQSRGIRRGNTEAFF.

The CDR3 DNA sequence: TGCGCCAGCAGCGAAAGAGTCAGCGGGGGCCCTAATGAGCAGTTCTTC. Encoded protein: CASSERVSGGPNEQFF. The chain links TRBV5-1 to TRBJ2-1; 8 positions match TRBD2. The J segment lost 7 bases and the V segment lost 4 bases, leaving 13 bases of the junction unmatched. This CDR3 has 16 residues. Germline lookup yields CDR1 SGHRS and CDR2 YFSETQ.

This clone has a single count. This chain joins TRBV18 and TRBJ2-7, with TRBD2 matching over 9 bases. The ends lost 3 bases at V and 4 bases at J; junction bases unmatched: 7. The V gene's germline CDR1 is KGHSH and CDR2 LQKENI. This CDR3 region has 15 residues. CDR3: CASSPSGGKIYEQYF. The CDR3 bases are TGTGCCAGCTCACCCAGCGGGGGGAAGATTTACGAGCAGTACTTC.

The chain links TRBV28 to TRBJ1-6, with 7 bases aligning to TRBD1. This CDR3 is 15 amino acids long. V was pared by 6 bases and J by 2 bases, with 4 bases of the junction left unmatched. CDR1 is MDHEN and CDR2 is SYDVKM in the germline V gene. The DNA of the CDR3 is TGTGCCAGCAGCCGGACAGGTCCCTATAATTCACCCCTCCACTTT. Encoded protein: CASSRTGPYNSPLHF.

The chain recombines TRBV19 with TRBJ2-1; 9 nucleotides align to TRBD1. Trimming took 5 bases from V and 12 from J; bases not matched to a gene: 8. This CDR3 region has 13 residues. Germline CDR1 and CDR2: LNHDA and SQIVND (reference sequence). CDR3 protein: CASSAERDRAQFF. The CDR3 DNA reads TGTGCCAGTAGTGCCGAACGGGACAGGGCGCAGTTCTTC.

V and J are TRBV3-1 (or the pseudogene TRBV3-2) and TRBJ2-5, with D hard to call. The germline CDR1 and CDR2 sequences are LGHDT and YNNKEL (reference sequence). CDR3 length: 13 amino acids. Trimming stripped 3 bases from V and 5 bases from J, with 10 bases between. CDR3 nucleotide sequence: TGTGCCAGCAGCCATAGTTCCCGGGAGACCCAGTACTTC. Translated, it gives CASSHSSRETQYF.

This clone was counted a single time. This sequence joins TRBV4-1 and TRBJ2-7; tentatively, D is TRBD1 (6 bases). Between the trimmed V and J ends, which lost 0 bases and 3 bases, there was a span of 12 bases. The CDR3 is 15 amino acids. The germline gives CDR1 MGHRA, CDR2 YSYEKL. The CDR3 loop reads CASSQDRAGVYEQYV. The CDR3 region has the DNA TGCGCCAGCAGCCAAGATCGGGCAGGGGTCTACGAGCAGTACGTC.

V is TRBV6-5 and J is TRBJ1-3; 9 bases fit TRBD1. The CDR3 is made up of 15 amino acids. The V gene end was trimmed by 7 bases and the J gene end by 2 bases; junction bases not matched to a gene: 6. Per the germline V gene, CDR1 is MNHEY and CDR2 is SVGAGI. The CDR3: CASNRYRGPGNTIYF. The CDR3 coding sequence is TGTGCCAGCAATCGGTACAGGGGGCCTGGAAACACCATATATTTT.

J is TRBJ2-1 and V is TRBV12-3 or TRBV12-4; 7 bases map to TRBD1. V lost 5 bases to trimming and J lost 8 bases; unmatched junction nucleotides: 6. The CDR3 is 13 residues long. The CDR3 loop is CASSKYRGYEQFF. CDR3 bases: TGTGCCAGCAGTAAGTACAGGGGATATGAGCAGTTCTTC.

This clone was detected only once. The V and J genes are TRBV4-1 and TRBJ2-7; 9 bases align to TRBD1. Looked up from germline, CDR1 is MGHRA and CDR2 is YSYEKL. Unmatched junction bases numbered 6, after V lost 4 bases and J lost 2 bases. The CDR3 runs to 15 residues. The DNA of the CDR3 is TGCGCCAGCAGCCTTGGACAGGGGCTACCCTACGAGCAGTACTTC. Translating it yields CASSLGQGLPYEQYF.

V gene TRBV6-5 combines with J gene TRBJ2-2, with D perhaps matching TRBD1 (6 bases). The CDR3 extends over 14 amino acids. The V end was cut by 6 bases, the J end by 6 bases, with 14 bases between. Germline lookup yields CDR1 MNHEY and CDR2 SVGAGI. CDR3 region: CASRQGFSAGELFF. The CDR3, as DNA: TGTGCCAGCAGGCAGGGGTTTTCCGCCGGGGAGCTGTTTTTT.

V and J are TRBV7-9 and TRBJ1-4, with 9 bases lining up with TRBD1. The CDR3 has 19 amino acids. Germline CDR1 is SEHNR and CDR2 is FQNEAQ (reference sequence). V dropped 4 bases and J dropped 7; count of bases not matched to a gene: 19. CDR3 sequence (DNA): TGTGCCAGCAGCTCAACCGCGATGTCCGGGACAGGGACATTTGAAAAACTGTTTTTT. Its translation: CASSSTAMSGTGTFEKLFF.

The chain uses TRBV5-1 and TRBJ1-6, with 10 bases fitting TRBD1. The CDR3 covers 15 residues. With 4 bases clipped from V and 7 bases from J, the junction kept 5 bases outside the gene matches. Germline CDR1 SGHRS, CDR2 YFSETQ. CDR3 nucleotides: TGCGCCAGCAGCCGAGAGGGACAGGGGAATTCACCCCTCCACTTT. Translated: CASSREGQGNSPLHF.

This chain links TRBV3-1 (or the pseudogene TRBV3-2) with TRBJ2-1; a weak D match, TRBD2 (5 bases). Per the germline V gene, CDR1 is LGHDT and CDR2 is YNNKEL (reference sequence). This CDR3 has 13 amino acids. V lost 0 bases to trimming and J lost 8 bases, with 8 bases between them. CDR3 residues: CASSQETRDEQFF. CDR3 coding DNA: TGTGCCAGCAGCCAAGAAACTAGAGATGAGCAGTTCTTC.

In nucleotides, the CDR3 is TGTGCCAGCAGCTTAGTCGGGACAGCCCACAATCAGCCCCAGCATTTT. This translates into CASSLVGTAHNQPQHF. The chain recombines TRBV7-2 with TRBJ1-5, with 7 bases matching TRBD1. V was clipped by 1 base and J by 3 bases; unmatched bases: 6. The CDR3 runs to 16 residues. Germline V gene data show CDR1 as SGHTA and CDR2 as FQGNSA.

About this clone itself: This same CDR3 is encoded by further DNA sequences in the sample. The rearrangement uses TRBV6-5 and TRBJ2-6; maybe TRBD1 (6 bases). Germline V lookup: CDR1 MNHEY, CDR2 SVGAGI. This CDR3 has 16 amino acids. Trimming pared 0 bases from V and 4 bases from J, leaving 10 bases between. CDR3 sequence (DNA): TGTGCCAGCAGTTACTCAACAGGGACAGGGGCCAACGTCCTGACTTTC. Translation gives CASSYSTGTGANVLTF.

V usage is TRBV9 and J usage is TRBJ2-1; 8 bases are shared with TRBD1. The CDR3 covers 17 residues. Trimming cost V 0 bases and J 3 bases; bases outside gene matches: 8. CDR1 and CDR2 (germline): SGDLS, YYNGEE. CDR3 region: CASSVGLGTGSYNEQFF. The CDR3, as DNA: TGTGCCAGCAGCGTAGGCTTAGGGACAGGCAGCTACAATGAGCAGTTCTTC.

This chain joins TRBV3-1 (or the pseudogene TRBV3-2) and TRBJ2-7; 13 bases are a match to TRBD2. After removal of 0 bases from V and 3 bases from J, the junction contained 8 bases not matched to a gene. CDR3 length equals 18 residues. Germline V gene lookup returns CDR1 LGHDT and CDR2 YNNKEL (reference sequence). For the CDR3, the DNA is TGTGCCAGCAGCCAAGACAACCCGACTAGCGGGAGGCTCTACGAGCAGTACGTC. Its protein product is CASSQDNPTSGRLYEQYV.

CDR3 sequence (DNA): TGCAGCGTCGCCTCGGGGAGCAATCAGCCCCAGCATTTT. Protein sequence: CSVASGSNQPQHF. This chain links TRBV29-1 with TRBJ1-5, with unresolved D. The CDR3 consists of 13 residues. V was clipped by 6 bases and J by 1 base, with 10 bases between them. Germline CDR1 and CDR2: SQVTM and ANQGSEA.

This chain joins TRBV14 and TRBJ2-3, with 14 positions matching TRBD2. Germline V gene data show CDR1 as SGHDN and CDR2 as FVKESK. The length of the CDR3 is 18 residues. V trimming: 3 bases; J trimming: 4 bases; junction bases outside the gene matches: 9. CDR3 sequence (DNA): TGTGCCAGCAGCCATCGGACTAGCGGGAGGCAGGTAGCAGATACGCAGTATTTT. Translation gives CASSHRTSGRQVADTQYF.

The DNA for the CDR3 is TGTGCCGGGGGACGGGGACAGGAAAACACCGGGGAGCTGTTTTTT. It specifies CAGGRGQENTGELFF. The chain has TRBV10-3 and TRBJ2-2, with 8 bases that match TRBD1. CDR1 and CDR2 from the germline V gene are ENHRY and SYGVKD. The CDR3 covers 15 residues. V lost 11 bases and J lost 2; bases outside the gene matches: 10.

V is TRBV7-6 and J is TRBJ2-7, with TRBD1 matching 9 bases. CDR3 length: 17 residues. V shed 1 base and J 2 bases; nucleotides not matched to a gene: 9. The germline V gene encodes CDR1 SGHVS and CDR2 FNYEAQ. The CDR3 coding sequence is TGTGCCAGCAGCTTAGTCCCAGGGACAGGGAACCCCTACGAGCAGTACTTC. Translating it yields CASSLVPGTGNPYEQYF.

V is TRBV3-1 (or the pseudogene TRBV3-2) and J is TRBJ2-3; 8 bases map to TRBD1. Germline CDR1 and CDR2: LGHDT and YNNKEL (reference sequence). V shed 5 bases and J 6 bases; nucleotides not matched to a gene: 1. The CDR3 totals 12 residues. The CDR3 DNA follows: TGTGCCAGCAGCTACAGGGGGGATACGCAGTATTTT. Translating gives CASSYRGDTQYF.

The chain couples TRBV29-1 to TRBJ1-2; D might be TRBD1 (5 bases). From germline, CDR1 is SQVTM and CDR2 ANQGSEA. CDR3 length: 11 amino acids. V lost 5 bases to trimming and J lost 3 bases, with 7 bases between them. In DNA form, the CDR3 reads TGCAGCGTTTGGACATACTATGGCTACACCTTC. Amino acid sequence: CSVWTYYGYTF. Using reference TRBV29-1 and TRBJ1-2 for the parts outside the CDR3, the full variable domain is SAVISQKPSRDICQRGTSLTIQCQVDSQVTMMFWYRQQPGQSLTLIATANQGSEATYESGFVIDKFPISRPNLTFSTLTVSNMSPEDSSIYLCSVWTYYGYTFGSGTRLTVV.

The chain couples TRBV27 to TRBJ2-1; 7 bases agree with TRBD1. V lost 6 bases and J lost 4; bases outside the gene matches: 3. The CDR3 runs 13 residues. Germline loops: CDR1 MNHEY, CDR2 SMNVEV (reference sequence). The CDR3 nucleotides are TGTGCCAGCAGGATGACAGGGTACAATGAGCAGTTCTTC. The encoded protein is CASRMTGYNEQFF.

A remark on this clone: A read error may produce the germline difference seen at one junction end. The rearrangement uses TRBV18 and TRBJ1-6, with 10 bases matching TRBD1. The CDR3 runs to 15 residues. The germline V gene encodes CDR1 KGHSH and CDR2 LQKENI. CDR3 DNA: TGTGCCAGCTCCCCACCGGGACAGGGGCATTCGGCCCTCCACTTT. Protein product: CASSPPGQGHSALHF.

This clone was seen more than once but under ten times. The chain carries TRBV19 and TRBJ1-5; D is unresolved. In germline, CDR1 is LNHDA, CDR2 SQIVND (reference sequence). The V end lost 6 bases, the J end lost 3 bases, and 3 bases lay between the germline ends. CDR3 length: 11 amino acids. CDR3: CASSNNQPQHF. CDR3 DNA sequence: TGTGCCAGTAGCAACAATCAGCCCCAGCATTTT. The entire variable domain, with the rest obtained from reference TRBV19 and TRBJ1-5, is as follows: DGGITQSPKYLFRKEGQNVTLSCEQNLNHDAMYWYRQDPGQGLRLIYYSQIVNDFQKGDIAEGYSVSREKKESFPLTVTSAQKNPTAFYLCASSNNQPQHFGDGTRLSIL.

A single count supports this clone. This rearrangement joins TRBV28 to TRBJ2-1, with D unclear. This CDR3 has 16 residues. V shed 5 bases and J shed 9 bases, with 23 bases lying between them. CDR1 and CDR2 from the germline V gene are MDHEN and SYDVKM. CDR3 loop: CASSIMRFISEPEQFF. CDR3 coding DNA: TGTGCCAGCAGTATTATGCGTTTCATTTCGGAGCCTGAGCAGTTCTTC.

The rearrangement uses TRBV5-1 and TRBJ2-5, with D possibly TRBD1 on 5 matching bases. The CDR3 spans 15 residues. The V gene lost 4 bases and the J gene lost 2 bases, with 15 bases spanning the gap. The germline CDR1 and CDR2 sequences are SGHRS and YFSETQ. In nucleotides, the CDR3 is TGCGCCAGCAGCCTTTGGACAAGTCCACAAGAGACCCAGTACTTC. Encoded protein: CASSLWTSPQETQYF.